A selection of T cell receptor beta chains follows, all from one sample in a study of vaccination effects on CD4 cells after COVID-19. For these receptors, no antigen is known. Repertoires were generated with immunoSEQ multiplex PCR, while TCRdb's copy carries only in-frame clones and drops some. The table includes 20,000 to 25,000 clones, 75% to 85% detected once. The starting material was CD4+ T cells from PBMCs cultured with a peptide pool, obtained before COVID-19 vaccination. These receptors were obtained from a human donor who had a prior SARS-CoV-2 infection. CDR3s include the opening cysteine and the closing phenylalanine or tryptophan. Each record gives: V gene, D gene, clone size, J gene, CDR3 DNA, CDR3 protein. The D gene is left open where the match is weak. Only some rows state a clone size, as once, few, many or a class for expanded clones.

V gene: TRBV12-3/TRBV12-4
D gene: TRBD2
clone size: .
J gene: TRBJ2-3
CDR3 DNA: TGTGCCAGCAGTGCCTCGAGCGGGAATACGCAGTATTTT
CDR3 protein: CASSASSGNTQYF

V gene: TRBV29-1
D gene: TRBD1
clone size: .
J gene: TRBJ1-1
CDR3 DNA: TGCAGCGTTACAGGGGGCAGAACTGAAGCTTTCTTT
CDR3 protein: CSVTGGRTEAFF

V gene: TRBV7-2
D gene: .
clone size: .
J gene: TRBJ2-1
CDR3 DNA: TGTGCCAGCAGCCGCTTGGCGGGGGCCTTAAATGAGCAGTTCTTC
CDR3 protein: CASSRLAGALNEQFF

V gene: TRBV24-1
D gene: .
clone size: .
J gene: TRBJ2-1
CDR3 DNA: TGTGCCACCAGGGGGGCGGGAGTCTCCTACAATGAGCAGTTCTTC
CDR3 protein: CATRGAGVSYNEQFF

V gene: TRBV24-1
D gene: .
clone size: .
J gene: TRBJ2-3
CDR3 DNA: TGTGCCACCAGTGACCCCGGACAGCGTAGCACAGATACGCAGTATTTT
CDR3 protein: CATSDPGQRSTDTQYF

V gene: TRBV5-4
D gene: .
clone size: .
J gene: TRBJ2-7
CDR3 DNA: TGTGCCAGCAGCACCAGGGGTTACGAGCAGTACTTC
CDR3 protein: CASSTRGYEQYF

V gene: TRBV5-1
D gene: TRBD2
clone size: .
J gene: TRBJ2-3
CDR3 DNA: TGCGCCAGCAGCTTGGGAGGACTAGCGGGAGGAACAGATACGCAGTATTTT
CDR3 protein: CASSLGGLAGGTDTQYF

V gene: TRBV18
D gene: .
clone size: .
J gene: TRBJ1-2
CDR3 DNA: TGTGCCAGCTCACCACCAGTGCATCTCGGAGTTGATGGCTACACCTTC
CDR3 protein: CASSPPVHLGVDGYTF

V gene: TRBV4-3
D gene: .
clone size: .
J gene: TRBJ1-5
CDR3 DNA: TGCGCCAGCAGCCAAGATCATGGACAGCCCCAGCATTTT
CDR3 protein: CASSQDHGQPQHF

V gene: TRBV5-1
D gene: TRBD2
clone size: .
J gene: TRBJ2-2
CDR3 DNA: TGCGCCAGCAGCCCCGGACTAGCGGGGTATACCGGGGAGCTGTTTTTT
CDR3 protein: CASSPGLAGYTGELFF

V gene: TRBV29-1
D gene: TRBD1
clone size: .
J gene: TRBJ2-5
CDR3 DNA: TGCAGCGCCAAAGACAGGGGGAGAGAGACCCAGTACTTC
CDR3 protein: CSAKDRGRETQYF

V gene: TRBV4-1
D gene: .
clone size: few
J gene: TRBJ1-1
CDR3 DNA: TGCGCCAGCAGCAAGGCACCAGGGCCCAACACTGAAGCTTTCTTT
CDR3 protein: CASSKAPGPNTEAFF

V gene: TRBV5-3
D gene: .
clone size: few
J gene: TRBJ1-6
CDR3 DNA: TGTGCCAGAAGCTTTATCCAGAGGGACGCCTATAATTCACCCCTCCACTTT
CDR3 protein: CARSFIQRDAYNSPLHF

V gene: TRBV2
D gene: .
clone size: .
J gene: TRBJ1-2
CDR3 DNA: TGTGCCAGCAGGGTGGACGGTACCTATGGCTACACCTTC
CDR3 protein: CASRVDGTYGYTF

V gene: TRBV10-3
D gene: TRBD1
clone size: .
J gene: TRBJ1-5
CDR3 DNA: TGTGCCATCGGACAGGGACCGCGCCAGCCCCAGCATTTT
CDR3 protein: CAIGQGPRQPQHF

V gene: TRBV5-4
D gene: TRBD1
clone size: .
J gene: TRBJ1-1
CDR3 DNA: TGTGCCAGCAGCTCGGCAGGGGGCGCGATGACTGAAGCTTTCTTT
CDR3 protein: CASSSAGGAMTEAFF

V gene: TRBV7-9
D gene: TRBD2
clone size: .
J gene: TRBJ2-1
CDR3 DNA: TGTGCCAGCAAGATCCTTTTAGCGGGGGACAATGAGCAGTTCTTC
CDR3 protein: CASKILLAGDNEQFF

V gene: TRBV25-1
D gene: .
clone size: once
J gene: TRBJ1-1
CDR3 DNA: TGTGCCAGCAGTCTACTGGGGGGGACTGAAGCTTTCTTT
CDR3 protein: CASSLLGGTEAFF

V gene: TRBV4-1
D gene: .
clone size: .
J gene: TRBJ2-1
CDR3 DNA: TGCGCCAGCAGCCACGTGTTTAGGGCTAAAGGGGCGGATGAGCAGTTCTTC
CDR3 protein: CASSHVFRAKGADEQFF

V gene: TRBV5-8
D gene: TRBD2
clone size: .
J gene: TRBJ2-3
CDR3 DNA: TGTGCCAGCAGCTTAGCACTAGCGGGGGGAGATACGCAGTATTTT
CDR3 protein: CASSLALAGGDTQYF

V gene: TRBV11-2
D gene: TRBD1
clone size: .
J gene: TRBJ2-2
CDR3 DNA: TGTGCCAGCAGCTTCAGGACAGGGATTACCGGGGAGCTGTTTTTT
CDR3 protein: CASSFRTGITGELFF

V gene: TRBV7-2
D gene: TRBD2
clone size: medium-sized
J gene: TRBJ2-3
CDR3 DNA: TGTGCCAGCAGCCAGAGGGGCGGGAGTATCCCAGATACGCAGTATTTT
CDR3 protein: CASSQRGGSIPDTQYF

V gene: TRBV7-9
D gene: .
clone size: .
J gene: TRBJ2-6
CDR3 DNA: TGTGCCAGCAGCTTATGGGCTTCTGGGGCCAACGTCCTGACTTTC
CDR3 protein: CASSLWASGANVLTF

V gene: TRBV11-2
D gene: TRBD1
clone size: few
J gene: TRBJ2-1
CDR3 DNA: TGTGCCAGCAGCTTAGGGACAGGGGCCTACAATGAGCAGTTCTTC
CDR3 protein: CASSLGTGAYNEQFF